This is a list of T cell receptor beta chains from one sample in a study of identical twins. TCRdb itself ran the 5' RACE reads through MiXCR, one entry per CDR3 protein. In the table there are about 210,000 distinct CDR3 sequences, less than 9.5% of which are singletons. Input material: memory (CD45RO+) T cells sorted from blood. The receptors shown here come from a woman in her late teens or twenties in good health. The CDR3 runs from the conserved cysteine through the conserved F or W. Fields, in order: J gene, clone size, V gene, D gene, CDR3 protein, CDR3 DNA. A D gene is named only where the DNA matches it firmly. Rows give clone size only sometimes, using once, few, many, or a class for an expanded clone.

J gene: TRBJ1-2
clone size: few
V gene: TRBV10-3
D gene: -
CDR3 protein: CAISVGNGYTF
CDR3 DNA: TGTGCCATCAGTGTGGGCAATGGCTACACCTTC

J gene: TRBJ2-7
clone size: -
V gene: TRBV11-2
D gene: TRBD2
CDR3 protein: CASSLDELASGNREQYF
CDR3 DNA: TGTGCCAGCAGCTTAGATGAATTGGCTAGCGGGAATCGCGAGCAGTACTTC

J gene: TRBJ1-1
clone size: -
V gene: TRBV3-1
D gene: -
CDR3 protein: CASSTGFGKAFF
CDR3 DNA: TGTGCCAGCAGCACAGGGTTCGGGAAAGCTTTCTTT

J gene: TRBJ2-5
clone size: -
V gene: TRBV20-1
D gene: TRBD2
CDR3 protein: CSARGIAGEEETQYF
CDR3 DNA: TGCAGTGCTAGAGGAATAGCGGGAGAGGAAGAGACCCAGTACTTC

J gene: TRBJ2-7
clone size: -
V gene: TRBV20-1
D gene: TRBD2
CDR3 protein: CSASGTSGINEQYF
CDR3 DNA: TGCAGTGCTTCCGGGACTAGCGGGATTAACGAGCAGTACTTC

J gene: TRBJ2-1
clone size: -
V gene: TRBV2
D gene: -
CDR3 protein: CASQTGPYNEQFF
CDR3 DNA: TGTGCCAGCCAGACAGGTCCCTACAATGAGCAGTTCTTC

J gene: TRBJ2-1
clone size: -
V gene: TRBV5-5
D gene: -
CDR3 protein: CASSFRLDNEQFF
CDR3 DNA: TGTGCCAGCAGCTTTAGACTCGACAATGAGCAGTTCTTC

J gene: TRBJ2-1
clone size: many
V gene: TRBV11-2
D gene: -
CDR3 protein: CASSLGPTGNEQFF
CDR3 DNA: TGTGCCAGCAGCTTAGGGCCTACAGGCAATGAGCAGTTCTTC

J gene: TRBJ2-4
clone size: few
V gene: TRBV6-5
D gene: -
CDR3 protein: CASSYPWTSDF
CDR3 DNA: TGTGCCAGCAGTTACCCCTGGACATCCGACTTC

J gene: TRBJ2-7
clone size: many
V gene: TRBV5-5
D gene: -
CDR3 protein: CASSLGWETYEQYF
CDR3 DNA: TGTGCCAGCAGCTTGGGCTGGGAGACCTACGAGCAGTACTTC

J gene: TRBJ1-1
clone size: -
V gene: TRBV5-1
D gene: -
CDR3 protein: CASSPRPPPNTEAFF
CDR3 DNA: TGCGCCAGCAGCCCCCGGCCGCCTCCGAACACTGAAGCTTTCTTT

J gene: TRBJ2-5
clone size: -
V gene: TRBV4-1
D gene: TRBD1
CDR3 protein: CASSQDAGGGQETQYF
CDR3 DNA: TGCGCCAGCAGCCAGGACGCAGGGGGCGGTCAAGAGACCCAGTACTTC

J gene: TRBJ2-7
clone size: few
V gene: TRBV9
D gene: TRBD2
CDR3 protein: CASSVGLAAPLGEQYF
CDR3 DNA: TGTGCCAGCAGCGTAGGGCTAGCGGCCCCCTTAGGCGAGCAGTACTTC

J gene: TRBJ2-7
clone size: -
V gene: TRBV4-3
D gene: -
CDR3 protein: CASSQVVTYYEQYF
CDR3 DNA: TGCGCCAGCAGCCAAGTAGTAACTTACTACGAGCAGTACTTC

J gene: TRBJ1-1
clone size: few
V gene: TRBV5-1
D gene: -
CDR3 protein: CASSFQVDTEAFF
CDR3 DNA: TGCGCCAGCAGCTTTCAGGTTGACACTGAAGCTTTCTTT

J gene: TRBJ1-1
clone size: -
V gene: TRBV20-1
D gene: TRBD1
CDR3 protein: CGTGRAAEAFF
CDR3 DNA: TGCGGGACAGGGCGGGCCGCTGAAGCTTTCTTT

J gene: TRBJ2-2
clone size: few
V gene: TRBV4-2
D gene: -
CDR3 protein: CASSQDAPTTAGELFF
CDR3 DNA: TGTGCCAGCAGCCAAGACGCACCCACAACAGCCGGGGAGCTGTTTTTT

J gene: TRBJ1-2
clone size: few
V gene: TRBV3-1
D gene: -
CDR3 protein: CASSQEAVYTF
CDR3 DNA: TGTGCCAGCAGCCAAGAGGCAGTCTACACCTTC

J gene: TRBJ1-6
clone size: -
V gene: TRBV7-9
D gene: -
CDR3 protein: CASSSIGASPLHF
CDR3 DNA: TGTGCCAGCAGCTCGATAGGCGCTTCACCCCTCCACTTT

J gene: TRBJ1-1
clone size: many
V gene: TRBV5-5
D gene: -
CDR3 protein: CASSLRGGSAEAFF
CDR3 DNA: TGTGCCAGCAGCTTAAGGGGGGGGTCCGCTGAAGCTTTCTTT

J gene: TRBJ2-1
clone size: -
V gene: TRBV5-4
D gene: TRBD2
CDR3 protein: CASSLGPTSGSFF
CDR3 DNA: TGTGCCAGCAGCTTGGGCCCCACTAGCGGGAGTTTCTTC

J gene: TRBJ2-1
clone size: many
V gene: TRBV12-3/TRBV12-4
D gene: -
CDR3 protein: CASSFSRGDSFVGNEQFF
CDR3 DNA: TGTGCCAGCAGTTTTTCCAGGGGAGATTCTTTCGTCGGCAATGAGCAGTTCTTC

J gene: TRBJ1-2
clone size: -
V gene: TRBV3-1
D gene: -
CDR3 protein: CASSSRGSNYGYTF
CDR3 DNA: TGTGCCAGCAGCTCTCGGGGTTCAAACTATGGCTACACCTTC

J gene: TRBJ2-7
clone size: -
V gene: TRBV3-1
D gene: -
CDR3 protein: CASSQDSWDFPAGEQYF
CDR3 DNA: TGTGCCAGCAGCCAAGATTCTTGGGACTTTCCCGCTGGGGAGCAGTACTTC

J gene: TRBJ1-2
clone size: many
V gene: TRBV6-5
D gene: -
CDR3 protein: CASSYGRDRYTF
CDR3 DNA: TGTGCCAGCAGTTACGGCCGTGACCGCTACACCTTC

J gene: TRBJ1-2
clone size: few
V gene: TRBV29-1
D gene: -
CDR3 protein: CSVEASDGYTF
CDR3 DNA: TGCAGCGTTGAAGCAAGCGATGGCTACACCTTC

J gene: TRBJ2-1
clone size: -
V gene: TRBV12-3/TRBV12-4
D gene: -
CDR3 protein: CASSGPGVQFF
CDR3 DNA: TGTGCCAGCTCGGGTCCCGGAGTGCAGTTCTTC

J gene: TRBJ2-1
clone size: -
V gene: TRBV6-2/TRBV6-3
D gene: TRBD1
CDR3 protein: CASSYSGQGGRFF
CDR3 DNA: TGTGCCAGCAGTTACTCGGGACAGGGCGGACGGTTCTTC

J gene: TRBJ2-5
clone size: few
V gene: TRBV12-3/TRBV12-4
D gene: TRBD2
CDR3 protein: CASRQGGLAIKETQYF
CDR3 DNA: TGTGCCAGCAGACAAGGAGGACTAGCGATTAAAGAGACCCAGTACTTC

J gene: TRBJ2-5
clone size: -
V gene: TRBV6-5
D gene: TRBD2
CDR3 protein: CASSYVLPGGGETQYF
CDR3 DNA: TGTGCCAGCAGTTACGTCTTACCGGGAGGGGGAGAGACCCAGTACTTC

J gene: TRBJ2-7
clone size: -
V gene: TRBV2
D gene: -
CDR3 protein: CASSEGLGGIYEQYF
CDR3 DNA: TGTGCCAGCAGTGAAGGCCTGGGGGGAATATACGAGCAGTACTTC

J gene: TRBJ2-3
clone size: -
V gene: TRBV12-3/TRBV12-4
D gene: -
CDR3 protein: CASSPSLAYYTDTQYF
CDR3 DNA: TGTGCCAGCAGTCCCAGCCTAGCGTACTACACAGATACGCAGTATTTT

J gene: TRBJ2-7
clone size: many
V gene: TRBV20-1
D gene: -
CDR3 protein: CSARGRSYEQYF
CDR3 DNA: TGCAGTGCTAGGGGCAGATCCTACGAGCAGTACTTC

J gene: TRBJ1-2
clone size: few
V gene: TRBV19
D gene: -
CDR3 protein: CASWDRIYGYTF
CDR3 DNA: TGTGCCAGTTGGGACCGAATCTATGGCTACACCTTC

J gene: TRBJ2-3
clone size: -
V gene: TRBV11-3
D gene: TRBD2
CDR3 protein: CASSFLAGGPTDTQYF
CDR3 DNA: TGTGCCAGCAGCTTTCTGGCGGGAGGGCCCACAGATACGCAGTATTTT

J gene: TRBJ1-1
clone size: -
V gene: TRBV7-2
D gene: -
CDR3 protein: CASSSRGTNTEAFF
CDR3 DNA: TGTGCCAGCAGCTCCAGGGGTACGAACACTGAAGCTTTCTTT